Presented here are 11 T cell receptor beta chains from one specimen sequenced in a study of early T cells in non-severe SARS-CoV-2 infection. Each CDR3 protein gets one entry after TCRdb re-called the 5' RACE reads with MiXCR. The data hold roughly 75,000 distinct CDR3 sequences, with less than 15% observed a single time. The material sequenced was whole blood. These receptors all come from an adult who was a healthcare worker with PCR-confirmed SARS-CoV-2 infection or an uninfected control (not recorded which).

This chain links TRBV28 with TRBJ1-1; maybe TRBD1 (5 bases). Germline CDR1 MDHEN, CDR2 SYDVKM. Trimming pared 3 bases from V and 4 bases from J, leaving 21 bases between. The CDR3 extends over 17 amino acids. The CDR3 sequence is CASSLMIGTAWGTEAFF. CDR3 coding DNA: TGTGCCAGCAGTTTGATGATTGGGACGGCTTGGGGCACTGAAGCTTTCTTT.

Many counts were recorded for this clonotype. The V and J genes are TRBV9 and TRBJ2-3; D ambiguous. Trimming removed 0 bases from V and 0 bases from J, with 5 bases in between. The CDR3 is made up of 14 amino acids. Germline V gene sequence: CDR1 SGDLS, CDR2 YYNGEE. The DNA for the CDR3 is TGTGCCAGCAGCGTAGGCCTGAGCACAGATACGCAGTATTTT. Translating gives CASSVGLSTDTQYF.

This clonotype was detected many times. V gene TRBV2 combines with J gene TRBJ2-3, with TRBD1 identical over 9 bases. The CDR3 consists of 12 residues. Germline CDR1 is SNHLY and CDR2 is FYNNEI. Trimming removed 11 bases from V and 2 bases from J; junction bases left unmatched: 2. The CDR3 reads CAGDRATDTQYF. CDR3 coding DNA: TGTGCCGGGGACAGGGCCACAGATACGCAGTATTTT.

V gene TRBV28 combines with J gene TRBJ2-3, with 7 positions matching TRBD2. The CDR3 is 13 amino acids. Trimming removed 2 bases from V and 12 bases from J; junction bases left unmatched: 8. The germline CDR1 and CDR2 sequences are MDHEN and SYDVKM. CDR3 sequence: CASSLRIRDYQYF. The CDR3 coding sequence is TGTGCCAGCAGTTTACGCATCAGGGACTATCAGTATTTT.

This clonotype was seen only a few times. The chain is built from TRBV28 and TRBJ1-4; no clear D gene. Per germline, CDR1 MDHEN and CDR2 SYDVKM. Trimming took off 2 bases at V and 5 bases at J, with 6 bases between the two ends. The CDR3 is made up of 13 amino acids. CDR3 residues: CASSLTRNEKLFF. The CDR3 DNA follows: TGTGCCAGCAGTTTAACCCGGAATGAAAAACTGTTTTTT.

V gene TRBV11-2 combines with J gene TRBJ2-3; 11 positions agree with TRBD2. There are 16 residues in the CDR3. V gave up 5 bases and J gave up 4 bases; unmatched junction bases: 8. Germline V gives CDR1 SGHAT, CDR2 FQNNGV. CDR3 protein: CASSAYLAGGADTQYF. CDR3 nucleotide sequence: TGTGCCAGCAGCGCTTATCTAGCGGGAGGAGCAGATACGCAGTATTTT.

This chain joins TRBV29-1 and TRBJ2-5, with no clear D. Germline loops: CDR1 SQVTM, CDR2 ANQGSEA. The CDR3 totals 13 residues. V was trimmed by 1 base and J by 5 bases, leaving 11 bases between them. CDR3 in DNA: TGCAGCGTTGAAGGACTGACTCGGGAGACCCAGTACTTC. Protein sequence: CSVEGLTRETQYF.

This clonotype was seen only a few times. The gene calls are TRBV9 and TRBJ2-1, with 8 bases lining up with TRBD1. CDR1 and CDR2 (germline): SGDLS, YYNGEE. The CDR3 has 16 residues. After removal of 3 bases from V and 6 bases from J, the junction contained 11 bases not matched to a gene. The DNA for the CDR3 is TGTGCCAGCAGCGCCTCAGCAGGGGGCGCGGGCAATGAGCAGTTCTTC. Translation gives CASSASAGGAGNEQFF.

The J gene is TRBJ1-1, the V gene TRBV29-1, with D tentatively TRBD1 (5 bases). Trimming took off 8 bases at V and 3 bases at J, with 16 bases between the two ends. Germline V lookup: CDR1 SQVTM, CDR2 ANQGSEA. This CDR3 is 13 amino acids long. This chain's CDR3 is CSSRLEGYTEAFF. Here the CDR3 DNA reads TGCAGCTCAAGATTAGAGGGGTACACTGAAGCTTTCTTT.

In its sample, this clonotype was seen many times. The chain uses TRBV5-5 and TRBJ1-5; TRBD1 agrees at 8 bases. The CDR3 contains 14 residues. V gave up 5 bases and J gave up 2 bases; unmatched junction bases: 3. Germline values: CDR1 SGHKS, CDR2 YYEKEE (reference sequence). The DNA of the CDR3 is TGTGCCAGCAGTCTACAGGGGGGCAATCAGCCCCAGCATTTT. It codes for CASSLQGGNQPQHF.

In its sample, this clonotype was seen a few times. The chain has TRBV5-1 and TRBJ2-3; D is possibly TRBD2 (6 bases). The CDR3 consists of 15 residues. Germline CDR1 and CDR2: SGHRS and YFSETQ. V was shortened by 3 bases and J by 3 bases, with 14 bases between the two germline ends. The CDR3 nucleotides are TGCGCCAGCAGCTGGGGTGGAGGGCCGACAGATACGCAGTATTTT. Amino acid sequence: CASSWGGGPTDTQYF. Based on the CDR3 plus reference TRBV5-1 and TRBJ2-3, the full variable domain is KAGVTQTPRYLIKTRGQQVTLSCSPISGHRSVSWYQQTPGQGLQFLFEYFSETQRNKGNFPGRFSGRQFSNSRSEMNVSTLELGDSALYLCASSWGGGPTDTQYFGPGTRLTVL.